These 24 T cell receptor beta chains were all obtained from the same sample, sequenced in a study of patients and donors after allogeneic stem cell transplantation. TCRdb independently ran MiXCR on the RT-PCR reads; one entry per CDR3 protein. The table has about 210,000 distinct CDR3 sequences, 35% to 45% seen once. Sequenced input: blood, either unsorted or a sorted T cell fraction (not recorded which). All receptors derive from a human donor who was either an allogeneic HSCT recipient or a stem cell or donor lymphocyte infusion donor (not recorded which). It is not recorded whose cells these are; they may come from a transplant donor.

This clonotype was detected a few times. This sequence joins TRBV20-1 and TRBJ1-1; unclear D gene. V lost 1 base to trimming and J lost 11 bases, with 11 bases between them. Germline V gene sequence: CDR1 DFQATT, CDR2 SNEGSKA (reference sequence). The CDR3 is 11 amino acids. The CDR3 spells CSARVGRRAFF. The CDR3 DNA reads as TGCAGTGCTAGAGTGGGCCGGAGGGCTTTCTTT.

This clonotype was detected only a few times. The gene calls are TRBV20-1 and TRBJ1-1; D remains ambiguous. The CDR3 consists of 13 residues. The V and J ends lost 3 bases and 4 bases respectively, with 12 bases between them. CDR1 and CDR2 from the germline V gene are DFQATT and SNEGSKA (reference sequence). The CDR3 is CSARDHRVTEAFF. The CDR3 DNA reads as TGCAGTGCTAGGGATCATCGAGTCACTGAAGCTTTCTTT.

The chain recombines TRBV5-1 with TRBJ2-5; 9 bases line up with TRBD2. V was clipped by 6 bases and J by 5 bases; unmatched bases: 17. CDR1 SGHRS and CDR2 YFSETQ come from the germline V gene. This CDR3 spans 17 amino acids. The CDR3 DNA reads as TGCGCCAGCATGAGGAAGGCTAGCGGGGCGATGGGGGAGACCCAGTACTTC. As protein: CASMRKASGAMGETQYF. Filled out from reference TRBV5-1 and TRBJ2-5, the complete variable domain reads KAGVTQTPRYLIKTRGQQVTLSCSPISGHRSVSWYQQTPGQGLQFLFEYFSETQRNKGNFPGRFSGRQFSNSRSEMNVSTLELGDSALYLCASMRKASGAMGETQYFGPGTRLLVL.

There are a few counts of this clonotype. The chain joins TRBV28 to TRBJ1-2; D uncertain. Looked up from germline, CDR1 is MDHEN and CDR2 is SYDVKM. The CDR3 contains 13 residues. V shed 5 bases and J shed 0 bases, with 7 bases lying between them. CDR3 sequence: CASSTVSNYGYTF. CDR3 DNA sequence: TGTGCCAGCAGTACAGTCTCTAACTATGGCTACACCTTC.

V and J are TRBV4-3 and TRBJ2-7; 11 bases fit TRBD2. J lost 5 bases, V lost 0 bases, and 6 bases had no gene match. This CDR3 is 16 amino acids long. CDR1 is LGHNA and CDR2 is YSLEER in the germline V gene. The CDR3 sequence is CASSQDSSGGYDEQYF. CDR3 coding DNA: TGCGCCAGCAGCCAAGACTCTAGCGGGGGGTACGACGAGCAGTACTTC.

This sequence joins TRBV9 and TRBJ1-1; D is ambiguous. Trimming took off 4 bases at V and 3 bases at J, with 10 bases between the two ends. The CDR3 runs 13 residues. CDR1 SGDLS and CDR2 YYNGEE come from the germline V gene. In DNA, the CDR3 is TGTGCCAGCAGCCCGAGGACGGACACTGAAGCTTTCTTT. This encodes CASSPRTDTEAFF.

The chain has TRBV3-1 and TRBJ1-5; D may be TRBD1 (5 bases). Per germline, CDR1 LGHDT and CDR2 YNNKEL (reference sequence). The ends were cut back, 1 base at V and 6 bases at J, with 10 bases in the middle. The CDR3 spans 14 residues. CDR3 nucleotides: TGTGCCAGCAGCCAAGCGCCCGGGGGTCAGCCCCAGCATTTT. Translated, it gives CASSQAPGGQPQHF.

This sequence joins TRBV6-6 and TRBJ1-6; D call uncertain. The ends were cut back, 5 bases at V and 0 bases at J, with 11 bases in the middle. The CDR3 covers 16 residues. Germline lookup yields CDR1 MNHNY and CDR2 SVGAGI (reference sequence). The CDR3 protein is CASSPYDISYNSPLHF. CDR3 nucleotide sequence: TGTGCCAGCAGTCCTTACGATATCTCCTATAATTCACCCCTCCACTTT.

The chain employs TRBV7-9 and TRBJ2-1; tentatively, D is TRBD2 (5 bases). CDR1 and CDR2 from the germline V gene are SEHNR and FQNEAQ (reference sequence). V dropped 5 bases and J dropped 5 bases, with 7 bases sitting between them. The CDR3 runs 12 residues. In nucleotides, the CDR3 is TGTGCCAGCAGCGTCGGGAACAATGAGCAGTTCTTC. This translates into CASSVGNNEQFF. Drawing the rest from reference TRBV7-9 and TRBJ2-1, the complete variable domain is DTGVSQNPRHKITKRGQNVTFRCDPISEHNRLYWYRQTLGQGPEFLTYFQNEAQLEKSRLLSDRFSAERPKGSFSTLEIQRTEQGDSAMYLCASSVGNNEQFFGPGTRLTVL.

The chain carries TRBV29-1 and TRBJ1-2; D might be TRBD1 (5 bases). Germline CDR1 and CDR2: SQVTM and ANQGSEA. This CDR3 contains 16 residues. Trimming cost V 0 bases and J 0 bases, with 14 bases left between them. In DNA form, the CDR3 reads TGCAGCGTTGAAGATTCCGTGACAGCAACTAACTATGGCTACACCTTC. Protein sequence: CSVEDSVTATNYGYTF. The variable domain in full, with the rest retrieved from reference TRBV29-1 and TRBJ1-2, is SAVISQKPSRDICQRGTSLTIQCQVDSQVTMMFWYRQQPGQSLTLIATANQGSEATYESGFVIDKFPISRPNLTFSTLTVSNMSPEDSSIYLCSVEDSVTATNYGYTFGSGTRLTVV.

This clonotype has only a few counts. This sequence joins TRBV5-1 and TRBJ1-2; possibly TRBD1 for D (5 bases). Trimming shortened V by 3 bases and J by 3 bases, and 9 bases separated the two germline ends. Per the germline V gene, CDR1 is SGHRS and CDR2 is YFSETQ. CDR3 length equals 13 residues. The CDR3 loop is CASSSAGDYGYTF. Here the CDR3 DNA reads TGCGCCAGCAGCTCCGCGGGGGACTATGGCTACACCTTC.

This clonotype was seen only a few times. The genes are TRBV5-1 and TRBJ1-1, with a possible D match to TRBD1 (6 bases). V was cut by 1 base and J by 3 bases, with 10 bases left in between. Germline loops: CDR1 SGHRS, CDR2 YFSETQ. The CDR3 consists of 14 residues. The DNA of the CDR3 is TGCGCCAGCAGCTTGACAGGGTGGTACACTGAAGCTTTCTTT. Translating it yields CASSLTGWYTEAFF.

The V call is TRBV4-1, the J call TRBJ2-3, with D hard to call. CDR3 length equals 12 residues. The V and J ends lost 1 base and 8 bases respectively, with 7 bases between them. Germline lookup yields CDR1 MGHRA and CDR2 YSYEKL. The CDR3 DNA reads TGCGCCAGCAGCCAAGGCGCAGCTACGCAGTATTTT. It is translated as CASSQGAATQYF.

V gene TRBV29-1 combines with J gene TRBJ1-2, with 10 bases aligning to TRBD1. The CDR3 runs 12 residues. From germline, CDR1 is SQVTM and CDR2 ANQGSEA. V trimming: 4 bases; J trimming: 6 bases; junction bases outside the gene matches: 2. The CDR3 DNA reads TGCAGCGTTGCGGGGACAGGGGATGGCTACACCTTC. It yields the protein CSVAGTGDGYTF.

This chain links TRBV5-1 with TRBJ1-4; D is possibly TRBD1 (5 bases). This CDR3 contains 14 residues. V dropped 4 bases and J dropped 8 bases, with 15 bases sitting between them. CDR1 SGHRS and CDR2 YFSETQ come from the germline V gene. The CDR3 DNA is TGCGCCAGCAGCCTCGGACGGGAGGGGGAAAAACTGTTTTTT. As protein: CASSLGREGEKLFF.

The chain carries TRBV6-5 and TRBJ1-6, with TRBD1 as a possible D gene (5 bases). The CDR3 contains 18 residues. Germline V gene lookup returns CDR1 MNHEY and CDR2 SVGAGI. V gave up 0 bases and J gave up 9 bases, with 21 bases separating them. CDR3 in DNA: TGTGCCAGCAGTTACTCTGTGTCAGGGCTGTATCATGGTTCACCCCTCCACTTT. It encodes CASSYSVSGLYHGSPLHF.

The chain combines TRBV28 with TRBJ1-4; 10 bases line up with TRBD1. V gave up 4 bases and J gave up 10 bases; unmatched junction bases: 15. CDR1 and CDR2 from the germline V gene are MDHEN and SYDVKM. CDR3 length: 17 amino acids. The CDR3 loop reads CASSSTARTGGPGKLFF. Written as DNA, the CDR3 is TGTGCCAGCAGTTCGACTGCGCGGACAGGGGGGCCTGGAAAACTGTTTTTT. The full variable domain, in which reference TRBV28 and TRBJ1-4 provide the parts outside the CDR3, is DVKVTQSSRYLVKRTGEKVFLECVQDMDHENMFWYRQDPGLGLRLIYFSYDVKMKEKGDIPEGYSVSREKKERFSLILESASTNQTSMYLCASSSTARTGGPGKLFFGSGTQLSVL.

This clonotype was found many times. The chain is built from TRBV28 and TRBJ2-5, with 11 positions matching TRBD2. Germline lookup yields CDR1 MDHEN and CDR2 SYDVKM. J gave up 2 bases and V 5 bases, and 7 bases lay outside the gene matches. CDR3 size: 16 residues. CDR3 protein: CASSLTLAGVQETQYF. The CDR3 DNA reads as TGTGCCAGCAGTCTCACACTAGCGGGAGTTCAAGAGACCCAGTACTTC.

The table lists this clonotype with a few counts. This chain joins TRBV29-1 and TRBJ1-5; 7 nucleotides agree with TRBD1. V lost 4 bases and J lost 1; bases outside the gene matches: 7. Germline V gene data show CDR1 as SQVTM and CDR2 as ANQGSEA. The CDR3 consists of 15 residues. The CDR3 here is CSVVTETGSNQPQHF. Written as DNA, the CDR3 is TGCAGCGTTGTGACAGAGACAGGGAGCAATCAGCCCCAGCATTTT.

The chain links TRBV5-1 to TRBJ1-1, with 7 bases identical to TRBD1. The CDR3 loop spans 15 amino acids. The V segment lost 4 bases and the J segment 0 bases; nucleotides outside the gene matches: 6. Germline V gene lookup returns CDR1 SGHRS and CDR2 YFSETQ. This chain's CDR3 is CASSPGQALNTEAFF. DNA of the CDR3: TGCGCCAGCAGCCCCGGACAGGCTCTGAACACTGAAGCTTTCTTT. The full variable domain, rest sourced from reference TRBV5-1 and TRBJ1-1, is KAGVTQTPRYLIKTRGQQVTLSCSPISGHRSVSWYQQTPGQGLQFLFEYFSETQRNKGNFPGRFSGRQFSNSRSEMNVSTLELGDSALYLCASSPGQALNTEAFFGQGTRLTVV.

This chain links TRBV28 with TRBJ1-1; the match to TRBD1 covers 8 bases. The CDR3 loop spans 16 amino acids. The trim removed 1 base at V and 3 bases at J, leaving 7 bases unmatched. CDR1 is MDHEN and CDR2 is SYDVKM in the germline V gene. The CDR3 DNA reads TGTGCCAGCAGTTTATTGCAGGGGGCATTGTACACTGAAGCTTTCTTT. Protein sequence: CASSLLQGALYTEAFF.

The chain is built from TRBV25-1 and TRBJ1-2; D not certain. The CDR3 totals 13 residues. CDR1 is MGHDK, CDR2 SYGVNS, per germline. With 2 bases removed from V and 2 bases from J, the gap between germline ends came to 6 bases. The CDR3 sequence is CASSEAGNYGYTF. CDR3 nucleotides: TGTGCCAGCAGTGAAGCGGGAAACTATGGCTACACCTTC.

This clonotype appeared a few times. V and J are TRBV30 and TRBJ1-5; 7 nucleotides match TRBD1. The trim removed 0 bases at V and 6 bases at J, leaving 5 bases unmatched. The CDR3 has 14 residues. The germline V gene has CDR1 GTSNPN and CDR2 SVGIG (reference sequence). Here the CDR3 reads CAWSVGQGVQPQHF. CDR3 sequence (DNA): TGTGCCTGGAGTGTTGGGCAGGGGGTTCAGCCCCAGCATTTT.

This clonotype was observed at least ten times. The V call is TRBV3-1, the J call TRBJ2-7; no firm D call. Trimming shortened V by 1 base and J by 4 bases, and 11 bases separated the two germline ends. The CDR3 totals 14 residues. Germline V gene sequence: CDR1 LGHDT, CDR2 YNNKEL (reference sequence). The CDR3 sequence: CASSQGGNNYEQYF. DNA of the CDR3: TGTGCCAGCAGCCAAGGTGGGAACAATTACGAGCAGTACTTC.